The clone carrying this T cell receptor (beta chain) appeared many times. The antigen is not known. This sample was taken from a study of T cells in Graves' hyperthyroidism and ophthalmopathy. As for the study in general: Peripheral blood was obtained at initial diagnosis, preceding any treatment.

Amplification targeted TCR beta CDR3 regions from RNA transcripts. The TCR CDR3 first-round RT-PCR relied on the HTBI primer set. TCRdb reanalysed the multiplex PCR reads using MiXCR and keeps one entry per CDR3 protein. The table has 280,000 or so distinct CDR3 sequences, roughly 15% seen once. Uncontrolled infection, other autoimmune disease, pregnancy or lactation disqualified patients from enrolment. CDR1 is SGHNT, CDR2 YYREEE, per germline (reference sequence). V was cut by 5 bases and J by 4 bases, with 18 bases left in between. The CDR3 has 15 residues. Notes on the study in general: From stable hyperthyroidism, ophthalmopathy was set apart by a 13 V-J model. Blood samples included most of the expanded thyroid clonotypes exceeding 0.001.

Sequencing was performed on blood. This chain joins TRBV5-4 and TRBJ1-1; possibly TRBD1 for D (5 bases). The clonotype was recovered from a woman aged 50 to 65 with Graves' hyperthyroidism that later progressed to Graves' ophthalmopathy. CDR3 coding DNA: TGTGCCAGCAGAGAACGCAGCGAGAGGGGCACTGAAGCTTTCTTT. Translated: CASRERSERGTEAFF.